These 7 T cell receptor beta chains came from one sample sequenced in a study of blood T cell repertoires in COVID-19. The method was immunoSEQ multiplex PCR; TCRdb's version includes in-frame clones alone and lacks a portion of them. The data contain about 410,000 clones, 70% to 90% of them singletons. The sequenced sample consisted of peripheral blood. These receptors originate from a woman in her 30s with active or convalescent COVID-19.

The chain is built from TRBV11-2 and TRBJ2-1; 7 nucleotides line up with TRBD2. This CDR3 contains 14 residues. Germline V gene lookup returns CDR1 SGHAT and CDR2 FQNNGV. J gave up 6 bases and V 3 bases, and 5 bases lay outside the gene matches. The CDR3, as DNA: TGTGCCAGCAGCTTGAGCGGGGCCCTCAATGAGCAGTTCTTC. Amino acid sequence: CASSLSGALNEQFF.

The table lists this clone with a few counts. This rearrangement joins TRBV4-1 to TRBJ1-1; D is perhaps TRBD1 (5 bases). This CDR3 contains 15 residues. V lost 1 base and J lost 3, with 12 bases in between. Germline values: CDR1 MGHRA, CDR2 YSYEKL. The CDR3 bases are TGCGCCAGCAGCCAAGTGGGGTTAGGGGACACTGAAGCTTTCTTT. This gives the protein CASSQVGLGDTEAFF.

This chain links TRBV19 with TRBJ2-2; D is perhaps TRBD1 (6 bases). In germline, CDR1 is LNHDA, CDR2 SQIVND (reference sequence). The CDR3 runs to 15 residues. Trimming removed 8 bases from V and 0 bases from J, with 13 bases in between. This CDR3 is CASAGVSANTGELFF. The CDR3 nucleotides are TGTGCCAGTGCAGGGGTGTCCGCGAACACCGGGGAGCTGTTTTTT.

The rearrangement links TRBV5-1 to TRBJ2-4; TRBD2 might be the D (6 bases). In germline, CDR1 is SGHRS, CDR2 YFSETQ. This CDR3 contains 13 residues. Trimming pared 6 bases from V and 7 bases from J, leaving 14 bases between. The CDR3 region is CASTPGLSNIQYF. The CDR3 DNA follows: TGCGCCAGCACACCGGGACTTTCGAACATTCAGTACTTC.

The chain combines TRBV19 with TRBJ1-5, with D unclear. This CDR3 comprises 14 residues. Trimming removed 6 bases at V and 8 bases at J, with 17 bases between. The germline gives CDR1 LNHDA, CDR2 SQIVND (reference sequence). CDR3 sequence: CASSLGILGEPQHF. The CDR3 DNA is TGTGCCAGTAGCCTCGGGATCCTTGGAGAGCCCCAGCATTTT.

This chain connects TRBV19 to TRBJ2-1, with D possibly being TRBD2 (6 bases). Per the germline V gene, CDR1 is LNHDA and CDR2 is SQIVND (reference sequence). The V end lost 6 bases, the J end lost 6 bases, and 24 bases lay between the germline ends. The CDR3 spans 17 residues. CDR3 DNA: TGTGCCAGTAGCCACCCCACCCAGCTGACTAGTTTCAATGAGCAGTTCTTC. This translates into CASSHPTQLTSFNEQFF.

CDR3 region: CASSPGGYGYTF. Written as DNA, the CDR3 is TGTGCCAGCAGCCCCGGGGGCTATGGCTACACCTTC. The chain couples TRBV7-8 to TRBJ1-2; D may be TRBD1 (5 bases). V lost 5 bases and J 4 bases, leaving 8 bases between the germline ends. This CDR3 has 12 residues. Germline CDR1 reads SGHVS; CDR2 reads FQNEAQ.